This TCR beta chain was identified in a study of cytomegalovirus exposure and HLA in healthy donors. The study, taken as a whole, reports: Reports showed the classifier diagnosing cytomegalovirus status with high specificity and sensitivity. Most TCR sequences were rare, but some public TCRs occurred in many donors.

Primers: 60 Vbeta forward and 13 Jbeta reverse. Authors' processing steps: Approximately 78 million unique TCR beta chains, around 10 million of them shared, were counted by a later analysis. Profiled with immunoSEQ multiplex PCR; TCRdb holds only in-frame clones, not every one. Clone size and V and J calls were adopted from that table, with D and trimming inferred from the DNA. The sample carries about 90,000 clones, approximately 71% recorded once. About this clone: Its matching antigen is unknown.

The V end was cut by 0 bases, the J end by 4 bases, with 7 bases between. CDR3 length: 13 amino acids. From germline, CDR1 is MNHEY and CDR2 SMNVEV (reference sequence). This sequence was found in a young woman in good health and CMV-seropositive. The specimen sequenced was PBMCs. J is TRBJ2-7 and V is TRBV27; no clear D. CDR3 amino acids: CASSLSERYEQYF. CDR3 in DNA: TGTGCCAGCAGTTTATCGGAGAGGTACGAGCAGTACTTC.